What follows are 5 T cell receptor beta chains derived from one specimen sequenced in a study of cytomegalovirus exposure and HLA in healthy donors. Use of 60 Vbeta and 13 Jbeta primers characterized the PCR. Produced via immunoSEQ multiplex PCR; TCRdb's table is partial and in-frame only. Here the sample spans roughly 190,000 clones, about 81% being singletons. Sequenced: PBMCs. These receptors were collected from a man aged 25 to 40 in good health and CMV-seropositive.

V and J are TRBV6-1 and TRBJ2-7; 7 positions match TRBD1. V shed 1 base and J 4 bases; nucleotides not matched to a gene: 4. The germline V gene has CDR1 MNHNS and CDR2 SASEGT. The CDR3 runs 14 residues. The CDR3 here is CASSEDGTAYEQYF. The CDR3 bases are TGTGCCAGCAGTGAAGACGGGACAGCTTACGAGCAGTACTTC.

The rearrangement links TRBV7-6 to TRBJ2-7, with D maybe TRBD2 (6 bases). CDR3 size: 15 residues. The ends were cut back, 5 bases at V and 5 bases at J, with 19 bases in the middle. The germline V gene encodes CDR1 SGHVS and CDR2 FNYEAQ. The CDR3: CASSQSYRDFDEQYF. CDR3 coding DNA: TGTGCCAGCAGCCAATCTTACCGGGACTTCGACGAGCAGTACTTC.

The chain carries TRBV25-1 and TRBJ1-5, with D hard to call. The CDR3 is 13 residues long. Germline CDR1 and CDR2: MGHDK and SYGVNS. Trimming shortened V by 4 bases and J by 7 bases, and 11 bases separated the two germline ends. The CDR3 DNA follows: TGTGCCAGCAGTGGGGGAGTTAGCCAGCCCCAGCATTTT. Encoded protein: CASSGGVSQPQHF. Variable domain in full (rest from reference TRBV25-1 and TRBJ1-5): EADIYQTPRYLVIGTGKKITLECSQTMGHDKMYWYQQDPGMELHLIHYSYGVNSTEKGDLSSESTVSRIRTEHFPLTLESARPSHTSQYLCASSGGVSQPQHFGDGTRLSIL.

The chain combines TRBV25-1 with TRBJ2-5; 8 bases match TRBD2. CDR1 and CDR2 from the germline V gene are MGHDK and SYGVNS. The ends lost 5 bases at V and 4 bases at J; junction bases unmatched: 6. The CDR3 contains 14 residues. The CDR3 loop is CASSRGGAGETQYF. The CDR3 coding sequence is TGTGCCAGCAGTCGGGGGGGGGCCGGAGAGACCCAGTACTTC. The full variable domain, rest sourced from reference TRBV25-1 and TRBJ2-5, is EADIYQTPRYLVIGTGKKITLECSQTMGHDKMYWYQQDPGMELHLIHYSYGVNSTEKGDLSSESTVSRIRTEHFPLTLESARPSHTSQYLCASSRGGAGETQYFGPGTRLLVL.

The chain recombines TRBV10-3 with TRBJ2-5; D might be TRBD2 (6 bases). Trimming shortened V by 10 bases and J by 2 bases, and 14 bases separated the two germline ends. The germline V gene has CDR1 ENHRY and CDR2 SYGVKD. The CDR3 covers 13 residues. This CDR3 is CATLRERQETQYF. As DNA, the CDR3 is TGTGCCACCCTTCGGGAGCGGCAAGAGACCCAGTACTTC.